The entry that follows covers one T cell receptor beta chain sequence. Generated by immunoSEQ multiplex PCR, the TCRdb table keeps only in-frame clones and is missing some. In the table there are 130,000 to 150,000 clones, 87% of which are singletons. The data derive from a study of blood T cell repertoires in COVID-19. At the level of the study: PBMCs, B-cell-depleted T cells, or T cells provided the cDNA or gDNA that made up the material.

The study drew participants aged about 18 to 90 years from about two dozen US areas. Participant-given clinical history determined each cohort assignment. The J segment lost 4 bases and the V segment lost 1 base, leaving 10 bases of the junction unmatched. The CDR3 runs to 17 residues. Germline V CDR1 and CDR2: MGHRA, YSYEKL. The specimen was PBMCs or T cells enriched from blood (not recorded which). This TCR was recovered from a woman aged 40 to 55 who had been exposed to COVID-19. The chain carries TRBV4-1 and TRBJ2-3; 8 bases match TRBD1. The CDR3 protein is CASSQGPPAGGADTQYF. The CDR3 bases are TGCGCCAGCAGCCAAGGCCCTCCGGCAGGGGGCGCAGATACGCAGTATTTT.